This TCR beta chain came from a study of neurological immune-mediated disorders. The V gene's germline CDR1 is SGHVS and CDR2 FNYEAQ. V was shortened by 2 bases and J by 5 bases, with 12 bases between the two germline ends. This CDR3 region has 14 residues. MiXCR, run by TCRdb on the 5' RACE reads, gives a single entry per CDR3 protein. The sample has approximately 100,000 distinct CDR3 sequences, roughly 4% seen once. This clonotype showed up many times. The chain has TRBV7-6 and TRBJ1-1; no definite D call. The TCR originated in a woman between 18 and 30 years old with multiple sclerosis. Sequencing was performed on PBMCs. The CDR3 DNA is TGTGCCAGCAGCTTATTCCGGGTAGGAACTGAAGCTTTCTTT. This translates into CASSLFRVGTEAFF. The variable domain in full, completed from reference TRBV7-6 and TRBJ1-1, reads GAGVSQSPRYKVTKRGQDVALRCDPISGHVSLYWYRQALGQGPEFLTYFNYEAQQDKSGLPNDRFSAERPEGSISTLTIQRTEQRDSAMYRCASSLFRVGTEAFFGQGTRLTVV.